A few counts support the clone carrying this T cell receptor beta chain. Authors' processing steps: Amplification from reference gene primers served as the basis for estimated nucleated cell counts. Repertoires were generated with immunoSEQ multiplex PCR, while TCRdb's copy carries only in-frame clones and drops some. V and J calls and clone size come straight from that table; D and trimming were deduced from the DNA. The sample yields under 200,000 clones, about 90% seen once. The CDR3 loop spans 11 amino acids. V was trimmed by 5 bases and J by 11 bases, leaving 10 bases between them. Looked up from germline, CDR1 is MGHDK and CDR2 is SYGVNS. Seattle researchers signed up patients amid active infection and tracked them longitudinally. This record comes from a study of blood T cell repertoires in COVID-19. Study-level background: Italy, Spain and the United States were the sources of the convalescent and acute COVID-19 samples. In each case, the material was cDNA or gDNA derived from T cells, B-cell-depleted T cells, or PBMCs.

V usage is TRBV25-1 and J usage is TRBJ1-3; D gene unclear. The sequence was obtained from a woman in her fifties or sixties with COVID-19, enrolled during active disease. The material sequenced was peripheral blood. CDR3 loop: CASSSAGAIYF. The CDR3 nucleotides read TGTGCCAGCAGTTCCGCTGGAGCCATATATTTT.